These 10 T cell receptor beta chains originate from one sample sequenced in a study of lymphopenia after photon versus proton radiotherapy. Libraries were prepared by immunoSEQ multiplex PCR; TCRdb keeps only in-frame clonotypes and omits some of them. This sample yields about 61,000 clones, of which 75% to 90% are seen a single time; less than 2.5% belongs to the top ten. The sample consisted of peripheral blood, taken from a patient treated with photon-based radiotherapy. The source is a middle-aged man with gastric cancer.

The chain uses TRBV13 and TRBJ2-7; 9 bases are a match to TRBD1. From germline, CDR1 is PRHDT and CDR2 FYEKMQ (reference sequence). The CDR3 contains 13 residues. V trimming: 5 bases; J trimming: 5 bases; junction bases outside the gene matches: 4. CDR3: CASSSRDRDEQYF. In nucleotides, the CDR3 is TGTGCCAGCAGCAGCCGGGACAGGGACGAGCAGTACTTC.

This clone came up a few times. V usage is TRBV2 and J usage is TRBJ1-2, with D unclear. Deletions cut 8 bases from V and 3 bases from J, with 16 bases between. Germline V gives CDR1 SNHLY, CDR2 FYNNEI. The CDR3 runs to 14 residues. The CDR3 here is CASGERDGYYGYTF. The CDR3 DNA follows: TGTGCCAGCGGGGAACGTGACGGGTACTATGGCTACACCTTC.

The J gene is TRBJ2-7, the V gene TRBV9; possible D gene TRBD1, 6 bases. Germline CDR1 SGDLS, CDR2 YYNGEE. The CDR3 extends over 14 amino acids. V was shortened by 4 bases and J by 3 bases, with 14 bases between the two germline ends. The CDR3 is CASSRGQINYEQYF. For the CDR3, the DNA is TGTGCCAGCAGCCGTGGACAGATTAACTACGAGCAGTACTTC.

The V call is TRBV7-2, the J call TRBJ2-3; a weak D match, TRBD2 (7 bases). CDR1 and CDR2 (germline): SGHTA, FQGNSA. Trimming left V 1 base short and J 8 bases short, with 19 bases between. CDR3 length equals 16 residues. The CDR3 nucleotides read TGTGCCAGCAGCTTAGTGCGGGGGCCCTCATTGGGTACGCAGTATTTT. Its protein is CASSLVRGPSLGTQYF.

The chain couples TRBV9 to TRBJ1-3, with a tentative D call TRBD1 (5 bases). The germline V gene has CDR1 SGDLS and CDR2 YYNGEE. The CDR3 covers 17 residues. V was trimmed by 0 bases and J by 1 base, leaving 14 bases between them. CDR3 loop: CASSVGPRGASGNTIYF. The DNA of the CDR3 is TGTGCCAGCAGCGTAGGGCCGAGGGGCGCATCTGGAAACACCATATATTTT. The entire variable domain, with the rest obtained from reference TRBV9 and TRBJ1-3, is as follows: DSGVTQTPKHLITATGQRVTLRCSPRSGDLSVYWYQQSLDQGLQFLIQYYNGEERAKGNILERFSAQQFPDLHSELNLSSLELGDSALYFCASSVGPRGASGNTIYFGEGSWLTVV.

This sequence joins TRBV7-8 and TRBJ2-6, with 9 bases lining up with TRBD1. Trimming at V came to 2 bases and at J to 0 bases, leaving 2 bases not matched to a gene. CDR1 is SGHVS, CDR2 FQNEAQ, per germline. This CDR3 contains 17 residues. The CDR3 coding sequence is TGTGCCAGCAGCTTATGGACAGGGGTCTCTGGGGCCAACGTCCTGACTTTC. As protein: CASSLWTGVSGANVLTF.

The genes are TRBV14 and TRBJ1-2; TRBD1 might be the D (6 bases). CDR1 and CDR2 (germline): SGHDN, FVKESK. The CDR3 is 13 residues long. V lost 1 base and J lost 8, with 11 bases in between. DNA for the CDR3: TGTGCCAGCAGCCAAGCAACAGGGATAGGCTACACCTTC. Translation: CASSQATGIGYTF.

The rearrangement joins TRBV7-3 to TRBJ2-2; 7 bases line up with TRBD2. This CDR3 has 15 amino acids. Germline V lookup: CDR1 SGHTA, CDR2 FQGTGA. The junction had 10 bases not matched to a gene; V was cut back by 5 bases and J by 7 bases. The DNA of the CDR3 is TGTGCCAGCAGCCCCCGGAGGGGAGGGATCGGGGAGCTGTTTTTT. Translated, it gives CASSPRRGGIGELFF.

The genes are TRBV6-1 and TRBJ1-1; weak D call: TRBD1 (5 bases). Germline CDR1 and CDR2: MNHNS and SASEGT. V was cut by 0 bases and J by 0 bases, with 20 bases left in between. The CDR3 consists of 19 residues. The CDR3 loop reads CASSEAVLGGIGMNTEAFF. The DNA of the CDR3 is TGTGCCAGCAGTGAAGCGGTGTTGGGGGGTATTGGTATGAACACTGAAGCTTTCTTT.

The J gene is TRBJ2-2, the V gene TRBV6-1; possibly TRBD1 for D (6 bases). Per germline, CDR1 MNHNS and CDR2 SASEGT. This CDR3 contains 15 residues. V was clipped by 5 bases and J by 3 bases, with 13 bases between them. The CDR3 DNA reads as TGTGCCAGCAGTTCAGGGGCGGCGGACACCGGGGAGCTGTTTTTT. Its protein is CASSSGAADTGELFF.